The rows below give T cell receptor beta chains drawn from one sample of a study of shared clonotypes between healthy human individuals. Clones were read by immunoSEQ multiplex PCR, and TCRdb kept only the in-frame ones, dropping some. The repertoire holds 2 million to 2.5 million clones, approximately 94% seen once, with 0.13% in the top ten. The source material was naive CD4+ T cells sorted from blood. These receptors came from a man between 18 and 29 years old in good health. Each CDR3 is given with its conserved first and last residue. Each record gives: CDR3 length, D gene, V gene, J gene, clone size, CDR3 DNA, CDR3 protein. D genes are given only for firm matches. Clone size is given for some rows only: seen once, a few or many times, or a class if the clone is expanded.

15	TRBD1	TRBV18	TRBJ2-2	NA	TGTGCCAGCTCAACGGGACAGTGGAACACCGGGGAGCTGTTTTTT	CASSTGQWNTGELFF
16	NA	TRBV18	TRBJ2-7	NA	TGTGCCAGCTCACCCTTCGGGGGAGGCAACTCCTACGAGCAGTACTTC	CASSPFGGGNSYEQYF
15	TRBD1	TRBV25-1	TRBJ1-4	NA	TGTGCCAGCAGTGCGGACAGGAACGCAAATGAAAAACTGTTTTTT	CASSADRNANEKLFF
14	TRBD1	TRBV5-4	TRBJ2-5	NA	TGTGCCAGCCGGGACAGGGGGGCACAAGAGACCCAGTACTTC	CASRDRGAQETQYF
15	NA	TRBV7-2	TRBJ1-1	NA	TGTGCCAGCAGCTTAGTAGGGTCGGGGAACACTGAAGCTTTCTTT	CASSLVGSGNTEAFF
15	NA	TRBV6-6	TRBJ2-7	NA	TGTGCCAGCAGCTCCGGGACGGAGAGCTCCTACGAGCAGTACTTC	CASSSGTESSYEQYF
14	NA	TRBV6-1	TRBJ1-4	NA	TGTGCCAGCAGTGACCGGCAGGGGCGAGAAAAACTGTTTTTT	CASSDRQGREKLFF
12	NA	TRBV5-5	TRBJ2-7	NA	TGTGCCAGCAGCACAACAGGGCCCGAGCAGTACTTC	CASSTTGPEQYF
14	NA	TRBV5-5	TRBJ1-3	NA	TGTGCCAGCAGCTCCCTTAATTCCGGAAACACCATATATTTT	CASSSLNSGNTIYF
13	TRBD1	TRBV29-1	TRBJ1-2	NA	TGCAGCGCCTTACAGGGGGCGGACTATGGCTACACCTTC	CSALQGADYGYTF
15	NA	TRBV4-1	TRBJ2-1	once	TGCGCCAGCAGCCAATATGGAGGTCCCTACAATGAGCAGTTCTTC	CASSQYGGPYNEQFF
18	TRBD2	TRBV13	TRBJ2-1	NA	TGTGCCAGCAGCCCCCAGCTAGCGGGGGTGAGCTCCTACAATGAGCAGTTCTTC	CASSPQLAGVSSYNEQFF
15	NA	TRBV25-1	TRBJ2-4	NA	TGTGCCAGCAGTGAGTTGGCAGGGGGGAAAAACATTCAGTACTTC	CASSELAGGKNIQYF
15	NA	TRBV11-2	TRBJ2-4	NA	TGTGCCAGCAGCAGCCGACTGGGCCGGGGGAACATTCAGTACTTC	CASSSRLGRGNIQYF
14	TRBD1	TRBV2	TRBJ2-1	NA	TGTGCCAGCAGTGGACAGGGGGCGGTTATTGAGCAGTTCTTC	CASSGQGAVIEQFF
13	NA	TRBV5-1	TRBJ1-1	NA	TGCGCCAGCAGCTTGGCCGACACCACTGAAGCTTTCTTT	CASSLADTTEAFF
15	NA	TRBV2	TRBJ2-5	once	TGTGCCAGCAGGGCGATGACAGGAGACCAAGAGACCCAGTACTTC	CASRAMTGDQETQYF
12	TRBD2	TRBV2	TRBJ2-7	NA	TGTGCCAGCAAGCGGGGCTCCTACGAGCAGTACTTC	CASKRGSYEQYF
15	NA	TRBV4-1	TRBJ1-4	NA	TGCGCCAGCAGCCGGACCGGGACAAACATGGAAAAACTGTTTTTT	CASSRTGTNMEKLFF
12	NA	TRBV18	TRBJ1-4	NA	TGTGCCAGCTCACCAAAAGGGGAAAAACTGTTTTTT	CASSPKGEKLFF
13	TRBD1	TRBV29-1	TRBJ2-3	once	TGCAGCGTAGGGGGCGCGGGCACAGATACGCAGTATTTT	CSVGGAGTDTQYF
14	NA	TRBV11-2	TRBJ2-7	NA	TGTGCCAGCAGCTTAGCTCGACTCCAATACGAGCAGTACTTC	CASSLARLQYEQYF
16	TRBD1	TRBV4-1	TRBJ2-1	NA	TGCGCCAGCAGCCAAGAACAGGGGGCCCCTGGTCAAGGGCAGTTCTTC	CASSQEQGAPGQGQFF
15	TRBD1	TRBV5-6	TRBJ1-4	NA	TGTGCCAGCAGCTTTGAGGACAGGGGAGGTGAAAAACTGTTTTTT	CASSFEDRGGEKLFF
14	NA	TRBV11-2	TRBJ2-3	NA	TGTGCCAGCAGCTTACGGACAGCCACAGATACGCAGTATTTT	CASSLRTATDTQYF
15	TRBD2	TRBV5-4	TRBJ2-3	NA	TGTGCCAGCCAGCCTGGCGGGGGGACCACAGATACGCAGTATTTT	CASQPGGGTTDTQYF
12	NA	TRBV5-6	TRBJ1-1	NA	TGTGCCAGCAGCTTAGATGGTACTGAAGCTTTCTTT	CASSLDGTEAFF
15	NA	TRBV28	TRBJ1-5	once	TGTGCCAGCAGTCCTCAAGGGGGGGCGACTCAGCCCCAGCATTTT	CASSPQGGATQPQHF
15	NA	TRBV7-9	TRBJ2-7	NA	TGTGCCAGCAGCTTAGCGACAGTGAGTAAGGACGAGCAGTACTTC	CASSLATVSKDEQYF